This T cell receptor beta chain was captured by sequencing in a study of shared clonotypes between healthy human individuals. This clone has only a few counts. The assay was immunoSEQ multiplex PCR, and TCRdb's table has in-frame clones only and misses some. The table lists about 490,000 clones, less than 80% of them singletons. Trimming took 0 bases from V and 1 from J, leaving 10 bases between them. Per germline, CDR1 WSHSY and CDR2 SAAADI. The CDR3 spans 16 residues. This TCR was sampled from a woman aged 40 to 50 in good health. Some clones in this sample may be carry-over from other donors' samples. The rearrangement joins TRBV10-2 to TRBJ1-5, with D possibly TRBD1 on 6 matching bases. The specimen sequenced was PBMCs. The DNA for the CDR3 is TGCGCCAGCAGTGAGTCGTGGGGGCCGAGCAATCAGCCCCAGCATTTT. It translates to CASSESWGPSNQPQHF.